A single sample gave rise to the 14 T cell receptor beta chains below, sequenced in a study of control samples from healthy donors and cancer patients. Data came from immunoSEQ multiplex PCR; TCRdb stores just in-frame clones and leaves some out. In the table there are about 94,000 clones, about nine tenths of which are singletons. Source material: blood. Source of these receptors: a woman between 18 and 29 years old in good health.

V is TRBV19 and J is TRBJ1-5; 8 bases match TRBD1. CDR1 and CDR2 from the germline V gene are LNHDA and SQIVND (reference sequence). Trimming at V came to 5 bases and at J to 7 bases, leaving 16 bases not matched to a gene. The CDR3 runs 17 residues. The CDR3 DNA follows: TGTGCCAGTAGTTTCGGCGACAGGGGCCCCGCGAGGCAGCCCCAGCATTTT. Its translation: CASSFGDRGPARQPQHF.

This sequence joins TRBV27 and TRBJ2-5; 7 bases agree with TRBD1. The CDR3 contains 14 residues. The ends lost 6 bases at V and 5 bases at J; junction bases unmatched: 9. The germline V gene encodes CDR1 MNHEY and CDR2 SMNVEV (reference sequence). CDR3 residues: CASSRQGLGETQYF. CDR3 nucleotide sequence: TGTGCCAGCAGCAGACAGGGCCTCGGGGAGACCCAGTACTTC.

The rearrangement links TRBV19 to TRBJ2-5; D may match TRBD1 or TRBD2 (6 bases each). The ends were cut back, 3 bases at V and 3 bases at J, with 20 bases in the middle. The CDR3 sequence is 17 residues long. Germline V gene lookup returns CDR1 LNHDA and CDR2 SQIVND (reference sequence). In nucleotides, the CDR3 is TGTGCCAGTAGTATGGCGGGACACTCAGGAAGTGAAGAGACCCAGTACTTC. It is translated as CASSMAGHSGSEETQYF.

The CDR3 nucleotides are TGCGCCAGCAGCCCGGGGGAGAGAAACACCGGGGAGCTGTTTTTT. It codes for CASSPGERNTGELFF. The V call is TRBV5-1, the J call TRBJ2-2, with D maybe TRBD2 (6 bases). The V end was cut by 4 bases, the J end by 2 bases, with 12 bases between. CDR1 SGHRS and CDR2 YFSETQ come from the germline V gene. The CDR3 is 15 residues long.

J is TRBJ2-1 and V is TRBV4-1; D gene ambiguous. V was clipped by 1 base and J by 9 bases, with 10 bases between them. This CDR3 region has 13 residues. The V gene's germline CDR1 is MGHRA and CDR2 YSYEKL. CDR3 region: CASSQVRDGEQFF. The CDR3 DNA reads as TGCGCCAGCAGCCAAGTAAGGGATGGTGAGCAGTTCTTC.

The rearrangement joins TRBV2 to TRBJ2-7; D is ambiguous. Trimming removed 5 bases at V and 6 bases at J, with 8 bases between. CDR1 SNHLY and CDR2 FYNNEI come from the germline V gene. The CDR3 loop spans 11 amino acids. The DNA for the CDR3 is TGTGCCAGCAGTTTTGAGTCCGAGCAGTACTTC. Protein product: CASSFESEQYF.

The V call is TRBV7-2, the J call TRBJ2-5; 11 nucleotides align to TRBD1. CDR3 length: 17 residues. CDR1 SGHTA and CDR2 FQGNSA come from the germline V gene. J gave up 1 base and V 5 bases, and 9 bases lay outside the gene matches. In DNA, the CDR3 is TGTGCCAGCAGCCCACGGACAGGGGGCATCATCCAAGAGACCCAGTACTTC. Its protein is CASSPRTGGIIQETQYF.

This clone was observed a single time. The V gene is TRBV7-8, the J gene TRBJ2-1; the match to TRBD2 covers 8 bases. With 0 bases clipped from V and 2 bases from J, the junction kept 9 bases outside the gene matches. Per germline, CDR1 SGHVS and CDR2 FQNEAQ. This CDR3 is 18 amino acids long. As DNA, the CDR3 is TGTGCCAGCAGCTTAGCGGGGACTAGTAGGGATGCCTACAATGAGCAGTTCTTC. This gives the protein CASSLAGTSRDAYNEQFF.

The chain links TRBV6-4 to TRBJ2-1; D gene uncertain. Germline V gene lookup returns CDR1 MRHNA and CDR2 SNTAGT. The length of the CDR3 is 14 residues. Between the trimmed V and J ends, which lost 0 bases and 0 bases, there was a span of 3 bases. CDR3 sequence (DNA): TGTGCCAGCAGTGACTCTGGCTCCTACAATGAGCAGTTCTTC. Amino acids: CASSDSGSYNEQFF.

This clone occurred once. The chain employs TRBV18 and TRBJ2-7, with 8 nucleotides matching TRBD1. CDR1 is KGHSH and CDR2 is LQKENI in the germline V gene. CDR3 length: 16 amino acids. V lost 1 base and J lost 3; bases outside the gene matches: 8. The CDR3 DNA is TGTGCCAGCTCACCACTCTTCGGGACAGGTTTCTACGAGCAGTACTTC. It is translated as CASSPLFGTGFYEQYF.

The chain combines TRBV5-4 with TRBJ2-3; weak D call: TRBD2 (5 bases). The germline CDR1 and CDR2 sequences are SGHNT and YYREEE (reference sequence). With 4 bases removed from V and 0 bases from J, the gap between germline ends came to 12 bases. The CDR3 is 15 residues long. In nucleotides, the CDR3 is TGTGCCAGCAGCATCAGATCGGGGAGCACAGATACGCAGTATTTT. As protein: CASSIRSGSTDTQYF.

This rearrangement joins TRBV6-5 to TRBJ1-1; TRBD1 matches 8 bases. Per the germline V gene, CDR1 is MNHEY and CDR2 is SVGAGI. CDR3 length: 13 residues. Trimming cost V 4 bases and J 11 bases; bases outside gene matches: 9. The CDR3 region is CASSWTGSGDAFF. CDR3 nucleotides: TGTGCCAGCAGTTGGACAGGGTCCGGTGACGCTTTCTTT.

This chain connects TRBV27 to TRBJ1-5; D gene uncertain. The CDR3 has 13 residues. V was clipped by 3 bases and J by 5 bases, with 8 bases between them. CDR1 is MNHEY and CDR2 is SMNVEV in the germline V gene (reference sequence). Written as DNA, the CDR3 is TGTGCCAGCAGTTTCGGGCTTGATCAGCCCCAGCATTTT. Its protein is CASSFGLDQPQHF.

Written as DNA, the CDR3 is TGCGCCAGCAGCCTTCCCCTGGACGATTCACCCCTCCACTTT. Translating gives CASSLPLDDSPLHF. The chain carries TRBV4-1 and TRBJ1-6; D call uncertain. In germline, CDR1 is MGHRA, CDR2 YSYEKL. The CDR3 is made up of 14 amino acids. Trimming cost V 4 bases and J 8 bases, with 12 bases left between them.